This TCR beta chain comes out of a study of response to subunit inactivated influenza vaccine. This clonotype occurred many times. Its target is not known. TCRdb recomputed calls from the RT-PCR reads with MiXCR, one row per CDR3 protein. The sample consists of 560,000 or so distinct CDR3 sequences, about 7.6% of them appearing once. Study-level points and caveats: The authors proposed limited new T cell recruitment per seasonal influenza vaccination.

V lost 1 base, J lost 3 bases, and 7 bases lay in between. The germline CDR1 and CDR2 sequences are SEHNR and FQNEAQ (reference sequence). This CDR3 has 14 residues. This chain joins TRBV7-9 and TRBJ2-1; D remains ambiguous. The sequencing used PBMCs from blood, collected roughly 24 months after vaccination. The TCR sequence derives from a man aged 50 to 75 who received an inactivated influenza vaccine. The CDR3 here is CASSLVPSYNEQFF. The CDR3 nucleotides are TGTGCCAGCAGCTTAGTCCCTAGCTACAATGAGCAGTTCTTC.